These 31 T cell receptor beta chains share one sample of origin, sequenced in a study of cytomegalovirus exposure and HLA in healthy donors. Sequencing used immunoSEQ multiplex PCR; TCRdb keeps in-frame clones, though not all of them. The sample has approximately 150,000 clones, around nine tenths seen once. Sequences were obtained from PBMCs. These receptors were obtained from a young woman in good health and CMV-seronegative.

This clone was seen a handful of times. This chain joins TRBV18 and TRBJ1-6; TRBD1 is a possible D gene (6 bases). CDR3 length: 13 amino acids. CDR1 is KGHSH, CDR2 LQKENI, per germline. Trimming left V 9 bases short and J 4 bases short, with 10 bases between. The CDR3 region has the DNA TGTGCCAGTGGAGACAGGTATAATTCACCCCTCCACTTT. Translating it yields CASGDRYNSPLHF.

The chain links TRBV5-6 to TRBJ1-1, with TRBD1 matching 7 bases. J was trimmed by 0 bases and V by 5 bases; bases with no gene match: 10. The CDR3 extends over 16 amino acids. Germline loops: CDR1 SGHDT, CDR2 YYEEEE. The CDR3 spells CASRPTGVGVNTEAFF. In nucleotides, the CDR3 is TGTGCCAGCAGACCCACAGGGGTCGGAGTGAACACTGAAGCTTTCTTT.

There are a few counts of this clone. V is TRBV6-1 and J is TRBJ2-7; 8 nucleotides match TRBD1. V was clipped by 10 bases and J by 2 bases; unmatched bases: 7. CDR3 length equals 13 residues. Germline lookup yields CDR1 MNHNS and CDR2 SASEGT. The CDR3 sequence is CAIPGQVAYEQYF. The CDR3 DNA is TGTGCCATACCGGGACAGGTAGCCTACGAGCAGTACTTC.

This chain uses TRBV7-9 with TRBJ1-2; 9 bases fit TRBD1. The germline CDR1 and CDR2 sequences are SEHNR and FQNEAQ (reference sequence). J lost 6 bases, V lost 6 bases, and 8 bases had no gene match. The CDR3 runs to 14 residues. CDR3: CASSPGTGTNGYTF. The CDR3 DNA sequence: TGTGCCAGCAGTCCGGGGACAGGGACCAATGGCTACACCTTC. The full variable domain, with the rest looked up from reference TRBV7-9 and TRBJ1-2, is DTGVSQNPRHKITKRGQNVTFRCDPISEHNRLYWYRQTLGQGPEFLTYFQNEAQLEKSRLLSDRFSAERPKGSFSTLEIQRTEQGDSAMYLCASSPGTGTNGYTFGSGTRLTVV.

The chain joins TRBV19 to TRBJ1-2; 7 bases fit TRBD1. The V gene's germline CDR1 is LNHDA and CDR2 SQIVND (reference sequence). This CDR3 has 15 amino acids. V shed 4 bases, J shed 5 bases, and the junction held 10 bases outside the gene matches. CDR3 sequence reads: CASSKRQGEPYGYTF. The DNA for the CDR3 is TGTGCCAGTAGTAAACGACAGGGCGAGCCGTATGGCTACACCTTC.

The V and J genes are TRBV5-1 and TRBJ1-1; D is perhaps TRBD1 (6 bases). Germline values: CDR1 SGHRS, CDR2 YFSETQ. Trimming took 3 bases from V and 0 from J, leaving 6 bases between them. The CDR3 spans 13 residues. The CDR3 spells CASSWTVNTEAFF. The CDR3 DNA reads as TGCGCCAGCAGCTGGACAGTGAACACTGAAGCTTTCTTT. The variable domain in full, with the rest retrieved from reference TRBV5-1 and TRBJ1-1, is KAGVTQTPRYLIKTRGQQVTLSCSPISGHRSVSWYQQTPGQGLQFLFEYFSETQRNKGNFPGRFSGRQFSNSRSEMNVSTLELGDSALYLCASSWTVNTEAFFGQGTRLTVV.

The chain couples TRBV18 to TRBJ2-2; maybe TRBD2 (6 bases). The CDR3 runs to 16 residues. Germline lookup yields CDR1 KGHSH and CDR2 LQKENI. The V end lost 1 base, the J end lost 1 base, and 10 bases lay between the germline ends. CDR3 DNA sequence: TGTGCCAGCTCACCACTCGGGGGTATGAACACCGGGGAGCTGTTTTTT. This sequence encodes CASSPLGGMNTGELFF.

V usage is TRBV19 and J usage is TRBJ2-2, with D perhaps matching TRBD1 (5 bases). CDR1 and CDR2 from the germline V gene are LNHDA and SQIVND (reference sequence). CDR3 size: 16 residues. Trimming stripped 1 base from V and 3 bases from J, with 12 bases between. In DNA form, the CDR3 reads TGTGCCAGTAGTATAGTGCCAGGGTTTTACACCGGGGAGCTGTTTTTT. It translates to CASSIVPGFYTGELFF.

This clone has at least ten counts. This chain uses TRBV4-1 with TRBJ2-2, with D possibly being TRBD2 (6 bases). With 1 base removed from V and 4 bases from J, the gap between germline ends came to 7 bases. Germline-derived CDR1 and CDR2 are MGHRA and YSYEKL. There are 14 residues in the CDR3. CDR3 protein: CASSQGRGTGELFF. CDR3 coding DNA: TGCGCCAGCAGCCAAGGGCGGGGCACCGGGGAGCTGTTTTTT.

The DNA for the CDR3 is TGTGCCAGCAGTCCCCCGGGACAGTACACCGGGGAGCTGTTTTTT. This codes for CASSPPGQYTGELFF. This chain connects TRBV6-5 to TRBJ2-2, with TRBD1 matching over 7 bases. Germline trimming cut 5 bases from V and 3 bases from J; bases unmatched to any gene: 6. CDR1 and CDR2 from the germline V gene are MNHEY and SVGAGI. The CDR3 is 15 residues long.

In its sample, this clone was seen once. The chain has TRBV6-6 and TRBJ1-6; 8 bases map to TRBD1. The V and J ends lost 0 bases and 8 bases, in that order; junction bases with no gene match: 3. The CDR3 consists of 15 residues. Germline V gene sequence: CDR1 MNHNY, CDR2 SVGAGI (reference sequence). CDR3 amino acids: CASSYSTGDYSPLHF. The CDR3 DNA follows: TGTGCCAGCAGTTACTCGACAGGGGATTATTCACCCCTCCACTTT.

V usage is TRBV2 and J usage is TRBJ2-5; unclear D gene. Between the trimmed V and J ends, which lost 2 bases and 5 bases, there was a span of 12 bases. The CDR3 is made up of 14 amino acids. The V gene's germline CDR1 is SNHLY and CDR2 FYNNEI. The CDR3 DNA is TGTGCCAGCAGTGAATCGGTAGCCGGGGAGACCCAGTACTTC. Translated, it gives CASSESVAGETQYF.

This clone was recorded a few times. The chain uses TRBV6-1 and TRBJ1-2; the match to TRBD1 covers 7 bases. V shed 6 bases and J 3 bases; nucleotides not matched to a gene: 4. Germline CDR1 reads MNHNS; CDR2 reads SASEGT. The CDR3 runs to 13 residues. The CDR3 region has the DNA TGTGCCAGCAGGCAAGGGGGCGACTATGGCTACACCTTC. This codes for CASRQGGDYGYTF.

The V and J genes are TRBV19 and TRBJ2-7; 7 nucleotides agree with TRBD1. With V trimmed by 7 bases and J by 4 bases, 13 bases remained unmatched. The CDR3 is 15 amino acids. Germline CDR1 reads LNHDA; CDR2 reads SQIVND (reference sequence). The CDR3 reads CASTPTGTEGYEQYF. CDR3 DNA: TGTGCCAGTACCCCCACGGGGACAGAAGGTTACGAGCAGTACTTC.

The rearrangement links TRBV19 to TRBJ1-5; 10 positions match TRBD1. Germline V gives CDR1 LNHDA, CDR2 SQIVND (reference sequence). V shed 6 bases, J shed 10 bases, and the junction held 9 bases outside the gene matches. The CDR3 extends over 14 amino acids. CDR3 DNA: TGTGCCAGTAGCAGACAGGGGGCGAATCTACCCCAGCATTTT. Translated: CASSRQGANLPQHF.

V gene TRBV9 combines with J gene TRBJ2-3, with D tentatively TRBD2 (5 bases). The germline V and J ends were trimmed by 4 bases and 6 bases, with 12 bases remaining between them. This CDR3 spans 13 amino acids. The V gene's germline CDR1 is SGDLS and CDR2 YYNGEE. CDR3 in DNA: TGTGCCAGCAGCCTCGGGATTCCCGATACGCAGTATTTT. As protein: CASSLGIPDTQYF.

The chain links TRBV27 to TRBJ1-4, with D possibly being TRBD1 (6 bases). The V and J ends lost 1 base and 7 bases respectively, with 13 bases between them. This CDR3 comprises 15 residues. Germline loops: CDR1 MNHEY, CDR2 SMNVEV (reference sequence). The CDR3 DNA is TGTGCCAGCAGTTTATGGGGGCAGTCCAGTGAAAAACTGTTTTTT. It codes for CASSLWGQSSEKLFF. The whole variable domain, remainder taken from reference TRBV27 and TRBJ1-4, is EAQVTQNPRYLITVTGKKLTVTCSQNMNHEYMSWYRQDPGLGLRQIYYSMNVEVTDKGDVPEGYKVSRKEKRNFPLILESPSPNQTSLYFCASSLWGQSSEKLFFGSGTQLSVL.

V usage is TRBV6-5 and J usage is TRBJ2-7, with 10 positions matching TRBD1. Germline V gene data show CDR1 as MNHEY and CDR2 as SVGAGI. V shed 7 bases and J 3 bases; nucleotides not matched to a gene: 3. This CDR3 is built from 13 residues. CDR3 nucleotides: TGTGCCAGCACGAGGACAGGGGGCTACGAGCAGTACTTC. Amino acid sequence: CASTRTGGYEQYF.

The chain links TRBV6-6 to TRBJ2-7; weak D call: TRBD2 (5 bases). The V gene's germline CDR1 is MNHNY and CDR2 SVGAGI (reference sequence). The CDR3 is 13 residues long. The V end lost 2 bases, the J end lost 6 bases, and 11 bases lay between the germline ends. DNA for the CDR3: TGTGCCAGCAGTTACGTTCGGGGATCCGAGCAGTACTTC. As protein: CASSYVRGSEQYF.

The chain is built from TRBV5-1 and TRBJ2-3; D may be TRBD2 (5 bases). V lost 1 base to trimming and J lost 2 bases, with 14 bases between them. Germline lookup yields CDR1 SGHRS and CDR2 YFSETQ. This CDR3 contains 16 residues. As DNA, the CDR3 is TGCGCCAGCAGCTTGACCCTAGCTAGCCCCACAGATACGCAGTATTTT. It codes for CASSLTLASPTDTQYF.

The table lists this clone with a few counts. The chain joins TRBV6-5 to TRBJ2-7, with D perhaps matching TRBD2 (6 bases). CDR1 and CDR2 (germline): MNHEY, SVGAGI. This CDR3 is built from 12 residues. Between the trimmed V and J ends, which lost 5 bases and 3 bases, there was a span of 8 bases. The CDR3 nucleotides read TGTGCCAGCAGTCGCGGGGACTACGAGCAGTACTTC. This encodes CASSRGDYEQYF.

The chain recombines TRBV6-4 with TRBJ2-3; 9 bases are a match to TRBD2. The trim removed 2 bases at V and 2 bases at J, leaving 5 bases unmatched. CDR3 length: 16 amino acids. Germline assignment: CDR1 MRHNA and CDR2 SNTAGT. In DNA form, the CDR3 reads TGTGCCAGCAGTGACCGGGCGGGGGGGGCCACAGATACGCAGTATTTT. As protein: CASSDRAGGATDTQYF.

Note on this clone: The sample carries other DNA sequences with the same CDR3. The chain is built from TRBV2 and TRBJ2-3; TRBD1 matches at 10 bases. Germline V CDR1 and CDR2: SNHLY, FYNNEI. After removal of 7 bases from V and 3 bases from J, the junction contained 4 bases not matched to a gene. The CDR3 sequence is 14 residues long. The DNA of the CDR3 is TGTGCCAGCAACCGGGACAGGGGAACAGATACGCAGTATTTT. Protein product: CASNRDRGTDTQYF. Full variable domain (outside the CDR3, taken from reference TRBV2 and TRBJ2-3): EPEVTQTPSHQVTQMGQEVILRCVPISNHLYFYWYRQILGQKVEFLVSFYNNEISEKSEIFDDQFSVERPDGSNFTLKIRSTKLEDSAMYFCASNRDRGTDTQYFGPGTRLTVL.

The chain recombines TRBV10-3 with TRBJ1-2; D unresolved. Germline values: CDR1 ENHRY, CDR2 SYGVKD. V lost 2 bases, J lost 8 bases, and 15 bases lay in between. The length of the CDR3 is 14 residues. CDR3 bases: TGTGCCATCAGTGAGACTAGCGGTTTTGAGGGCTACACCTTC. This encodes CAISETSGFEGYTF.

The gene calls are TRBV5-6 and TRBJ1-5, with 8 bases lining up with TRBD1. This CDR3 is 14 amino acids long. Per the germline V gene, CDR1 is SGHDT and CDR2 is YYEEEE. J gave up 2 bases and V 4 bases, and 2 bases lay outside the gene matches. This CDR3 is CASSTGGGNQPQHF. DNA of the CDR3: TGTGCCAGCAGCACAGGGGGGGGCAATCAGCCCCAGCATTTT.

The CDR3 region has the DNA TGTGCCAGCAGCCAAGTGGGGGGATCCTACGAGCAGTACTTC. Protein product: CASSQVGGSYEQYF. The rearrangement joins TRBV4-2 to TRBJ2-7; D is perhaps TRBD2 (6 bases). CDR1 and CDR2 from the germline V gene are LGHNA and YNFKEQ. Trimming left V 1 base short and J 1 base short, with 8 bases between. The CDR3 covers 14 residues.

The V call is TRBV27, the J call TRBJ1-1; D call uncertain. V gave up 3 bases and J gave up 4 bases, with 9 bases separating them. This CDR3 spans 13 amino acids. Per the germline V gene, CDR1 is MNHEY and CDR2 is SMNVEV (reference sequence). The CDR3 DNA sequence: TGTGCCAGCAGTTTTTTTGGGCCCACTGAAGCTTTCTTT. Its translation is CASSFFGPTEAFF.

The chain couples TRBV19 to TRBJ2-2; 7 nucleotides align to TRBD1. Germline loops: CDR1 LNHDA, CDR2 SQIVND (reference sequence). The CDR3 totals 15 residues. Trimming cost V 7 bases and J 0 bases; bases outside gene matches: 5. The CDR3 here is CASTKDRANTGELFF. Written as DNA, the CDR3 is TGTGCCAGTACCAAAGACAGGGCGAACACCGGGGAGCTGTTTTTT.

V usage is TRBV5-1 and J usage is TRBJ2-7, with TRBD2 matching 11 bases. The CDR3 contains 19 residues. Looked up from germline, CDR1 is SGHRS and CDR2 is YFSETQ. V lost 2 bases and J lost 4; bases outside the gene matches: 17. The CDR3 sequence: CASSLKSQASSSGGYEQYF. The DNA of the CDR3 is TGCGCCAGCAGCTTAAAATCCCAGGCTAGTTCTAGCGGGGGGTACGAGCAGTACTTC.

The genes are TRBV29-1 and TRBJ2-7, with D possibly TRBD1 on 6 matching bases. The CDR3 extends over 14 amino acids. Germline V gene sequence: CDR1 SQVTM, CDR2 ANQGSEA. Deletions cut 6 bases from V and 2 bases from J, with 17 bases between. CDR3 protein: CSVGNRVGTYEQYF. The CDR3 nucleotides read TGCAGCGTCGGCAACAGGGTTGGGACCTACGAGCAGTACTTC.

This clone was detected only once. The chain has TRBV13 and TRBJ1-4, with D unclear. Germline V gene lookup returns CDR1 PRHDT and CDR2 FYEKMQ (reference sequence). The CDR3 has 17 amino acids. Trimming pared 4 bases from V and 1 base from J, leaving 16 bases between. CDR3 DNA: TGTGCCAGCAGCTCCCGAGGAGGAATGCAAACTAATGAAAAACTGTTTTTT. It yields the protein CASSSRGGMQTNEKLFF.